The clone carrying this T cell receptor (beta chain) was counted a few times. What it recognizes is unknown. Germline V CDR1 and CDR2: SGHTA, FQGNSA. V dropped 1 base and J dropped 2; count of bases not matched to a gene: 5. This CDR3 contains 16 residues. This record belongs to a study of T cells after yellow fever vaccination. Whole-study context: Any fraction with a low cell number was prepared using SMART-Seq v4 Ultra Low Input. Study-wide points: Overall, a small share of clonotypes was seen in both CD4 and CD8 compartments. Most primary-vaccination clones reappeared after the booster (about 97% CD4, 88% CD8).

TCRdb passed the 5' RACE reads through MiXCR, listing each CDR3 protein once. The sample consists of about 360,000 distinct CDR3 sequences, 6.2% of them appearing once. Sequenced material: PBMCs, taken 5 days after the yellow fever booster vaccination. This chain links TRBV7-2 with TRBJ2-7, with 10 bases that match TRBD2. The clonotype was recovered from a man aged 25-45 years who received the YFV17D yellow fever vaccine. The chain's CDR3 is CASSLGTSGLTYEQYF. For the CDR3, the DNA is TGTGCCAGCAGCTTAGGGACTAGCGGACTTACCTACGAGCAGTACTTC. Combining the CDR3 with reference TRBV7-2 and TRBJ2-7 gives the whole variable domain GAGVSQSPSNKVTEKGKDVELRCDPISGHTALYWYRQSLGQGLEFLIYFQGNSAPDKSGLPSDRFSAERTGGSVSTLTIQRTQQEDSAVYLCASSLGTSGLTYEQYFGPGTRLTVT.